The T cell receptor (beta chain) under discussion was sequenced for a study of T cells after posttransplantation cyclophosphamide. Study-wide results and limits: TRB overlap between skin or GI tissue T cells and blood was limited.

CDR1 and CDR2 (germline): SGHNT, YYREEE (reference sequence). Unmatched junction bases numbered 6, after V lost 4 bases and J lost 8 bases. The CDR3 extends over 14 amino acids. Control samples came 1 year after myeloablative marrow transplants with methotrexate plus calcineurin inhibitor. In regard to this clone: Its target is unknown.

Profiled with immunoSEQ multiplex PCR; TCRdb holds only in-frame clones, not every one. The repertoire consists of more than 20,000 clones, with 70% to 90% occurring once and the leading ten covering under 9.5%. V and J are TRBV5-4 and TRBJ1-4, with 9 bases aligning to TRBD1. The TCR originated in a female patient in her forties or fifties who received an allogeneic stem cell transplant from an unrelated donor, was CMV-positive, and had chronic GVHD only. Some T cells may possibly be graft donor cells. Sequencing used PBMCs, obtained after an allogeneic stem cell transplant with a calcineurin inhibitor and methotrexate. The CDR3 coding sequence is TGTGCCAGCAGCCCGGGACAGGGAAGAGAAAAACTGTTTTTT. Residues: CASSPGQGREKLFF.